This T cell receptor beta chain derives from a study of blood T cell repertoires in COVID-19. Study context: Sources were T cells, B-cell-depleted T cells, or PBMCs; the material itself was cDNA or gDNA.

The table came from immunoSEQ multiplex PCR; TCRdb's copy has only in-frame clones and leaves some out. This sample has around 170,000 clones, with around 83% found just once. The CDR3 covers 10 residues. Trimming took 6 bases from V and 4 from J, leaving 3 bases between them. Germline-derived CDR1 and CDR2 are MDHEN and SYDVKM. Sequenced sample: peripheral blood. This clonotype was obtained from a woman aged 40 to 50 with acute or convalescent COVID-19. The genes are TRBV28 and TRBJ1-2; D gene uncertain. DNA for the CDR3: TGTGCCAGCAGGCGCTATGGCTACACCTTC. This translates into CASRRYGYTF.